The sequence of this T cell receptor beta chain was determined in a study of shared clonotypes between healthy human individuals. Libraries were prepared by immunoSEQ multiplex PCR; TCRdb keeps only in-frame clonotypes and omits some of them. The sample shows 650,000 to 800,000 clones, about two thirds of them seen only once. This clone was observed once. CDR3 length equals 12 residues. Germline CDR1 is MNHEY and CDR2 is SMNVEV (reference sequence). V gave up 6 bases and J gave up 7 bases; unmatched junction bases: 5. Sequenced input: memory CD4+ T cells sorted from blood. Specified subset: CD45RA-negative fraction. The rearrangement uses TRBV27 and TRBJ1-2; 7 bases agree with TRBD1. The receptor was isolated from a woman in her 30s in good health. CDR3 sequence reads: CASRTGWSGYTF. CDR3 in DNA: TGTGCCAGCAGGACAGGGTGGTCTGGCTACACCTTC.